Below are 13 T cell receptor beta chains sequenced from a single sample in a study of cytomegalovirus exposure and HLA in healthy donors. Researchers ran the PCR with 60 Vbeta and 13 Jbeta primers. Method: immunoSEQ multiplex PCR; TCRdb's copy keeps in-frame clones and lacks some. The table shows over 130,000 clones, with over 60% occurring only once. The sequencing sample was made of PBMCs. The receptors come from a man aged 40-49 years in good health and CMV-seronegative.

The genes are TRBV7-2 and TRBJ2-4; D is perhaps TRBD2 (5 bases). Germline CDR1 reads SGHTA; CDR2 reads FQGNSA. Between the trimmed V and J ends, which lost 2 bases and 7 bases, there was a span of 15 bases. The CDR3 has 15 residues. CDR3 amino acids: CASSLWGVGRNIQYF. For the CDR3, the DNA is TGTGCCAGCAGCTTATGGGGAGTGGGTAGGAACATTCAGTACTTC. The entire variable domain, with the rest obtained from reference TRBV7-2 and TRBJ2-4, is as follows: GAGVSQSPSNKVTEKGKDVELRCDPISGHTALYWYRQSLGQGLEFLIYFQGNSAPDKSGLPSDRFSAERTGGSVSTLTIQRTQQEDSAVYLCASSLWGVGRNIQYFGAGTRLSVL.

The chain couples TRBV2 to TRBJ1-5; 7 positions agree with TRBD1. Trimming removed 6 bases from V and 0 bases from J; junction bases left unmatched: 14. The CDR3 has 18 amino acids. Germline V gene lookup returns CDR1 SNHLY and CDR2 FYNNEI. CDR3 region: CASRAGGFLLGSNQPQHF. In nucleotides, the CDR3 is TGTGCCAGCAGAGCAGGGGGTTTCCTCTTAGGTAGCAATCAGCCCCAGCATTTT.

The chain joins TRBV11-2 to TRBJ1-1, with 9 bases aligning to TRBD1. The CDR3 is made up of 18 amino acids. V gave up 3 bases and J gave up 0 bases; unmatched junction bases: 11. Germline CDR1 and CDR2: SGHAT and FQNNGV. CDR3: CASSFNLGTGTVNTEAFF. CDR3 bases: TGTGCCAGCAGCTTTAACCTGGGGACAGGGACCGTGAACACTGAAGCTTTCTTT.

The rearrangement uses TRBV9 and TRBJ2-3; 8 bases are shared with TRBD1. CDR3 length: 16 amino acids. Trimming cost V 2 bases and J 1 base; bases outside gene matches: 6. Germline CDR1 reads SGDLS; CDR2 reads YYNGEE. The CDR3 sequence is CASSVDRGGGTDTQYF. In DNA, the CDR3 is TGTGCCAGCAGCGTCGACAGGGGAGGTGGCACAGATACGCAGTATTTT.

This chain joins TRBV14 and TRBJ2-1, with 8 bases matching TRBD2. In germline, CDR1 is SGHDN, CDR2 FVKESK. This CDR3 region has 14 residues. With 0 bases clipped from V and 13 bases from J, the junction kept 8 bases outside the gene matches. DNA of the CDR3: TGTGCCAGCAGCCAAGATCCATACCGGGGGGGCCAGTTCTTC. It codes for CASSQDPYRGGQFF.

The chain links TRBV7-8 to TRBJ2-2; 12 bases fit TRBD2. Germline CDR1 SGHVS, CDR2 FQNEAQ. Losses at the gene ends were 4 bases for V and 6 bases for J; bases not matched to a gene: 15. This CDR3 is built from 19 residues. The chain's CDR3 is CASSYRLAGALIRSGELFF. The CDR3 bases are TGTGCCAGCAGCTATAGACTAGCGGGGGCCCTGATTAGATCCGGGGAGCTGTTTTTT.

This chain links TRBV9 with TRBJ2-1; the match to TRBD2 covers 9 bases. CDR1 and CDR2 (germline): SGDLS, YYNGEE. With V trimmed by 3 bases and J by 1 base, 5 bases remained unmatched. The CDR3 covers 16 residues. The CDR3 reads CASSGPLAGSYNEQFF. DNA of the CDR3: TGTGCCAGCAGCGGCCCCCTAGCGGGATCCTACAATGAGCAGTTCTTC.

The CDR3 nucleotides read TGTGCCAGCAGTTCTCGACGGGGGGACCCCTCCTACGAGCAGTACTTC. Its protein is CASSSRRGDPSYEQYF. V and J are TRBV28 and TRBJ2-7; 7 nucleotides line up with TRBD2. The germline CDR1 and CDR2 sequences are MDHEN and SYDVKM. V was pared by 4 bases and J by 0 bases, with 9 bases of the junction left unmatched. The CDR3 consists of 16 residues.

The chain is built from TRBV4-1 and TRBJ2-2; 11 bases match TRBD2. CDR3 length: 17 residues. The trim removed 1 base at V and 4 bases at J, leaving 5 bases unmatched. CDR1 and CDR2 (germline): MGHRA, YSYEKL. The chain's CDR3 is CASSQGLAGRTTGELFF. The CDR3 DNA follows: TGCGCCAGCAGCCAAGGACTAGCGGGGCGGACCACCGGGGAGCTGTTTTTT.

This clone was recorded once. The genes are TRBV6-5 and TRBJ1-2; D gene ambiguous. Trimming took off 6 bases at V and 10 bases at J, with 15 bases between the two ends. Germline V gene data show CDR1 as MNHEY and CDR2 as SVGAGI. This CDR3 is 12 amino acids long. The CDR3 DNA reads as TGTGCCAGCAGGCACGGGCCACTAGACTACACCTTC. It yields the protein CASRHGPLDYTF.

The rearrangement joins TRBV6-1 to TRBJ2-3; tentative D call: TRBD1 (6 bases). V lost 4 bases, J lost 0 bases, and 14 bases lay in between. Looked up from germline, CDR1 is MNHNS and CDR2 is SASEGT. The CDR3 contains 16 residues. The CDR3, as DNA: TGTGCCAGCAGTGGAAGACAGGTTGCTAGCACAGATACGCAGTATTTT. Its protein is CASSGRQVASTDTQYF.

The J gene is TRBJ2-1, the V gene TRBV7-9, with D tentatively TRBD1 (5 bases). The V gene's germline CDR1 is SEHNR and CDR2 FQNEAQ (reference sequence). This CDR3 has 16 residues. V was cut by 4 bases and J by 5 bases, with 18 bases left in between. The CDR3 sequence is CASSSIMAGSDNEQFF. CDR3 in DNA: TGTGCCAGCAGCTCAATCATGGCAGGGTCGGACAATGAGCAGTTCTTC.

The rearrangement links TRBV5-8 to TRBJ2-1; TRBD2 agrees at 9 bases. Germline V gene lookup returns CDR1 SGHTS and CDR2 YDEGEE. There are 16 residues in the CDR3. V shed 2 bases, J shed 4 bases, and the junction held 7 bases outside the gene matches. CDR3 sequence reads: CASSLGELAGYNEQFF. The CDR3 coding sequence is TGTGCCAGCAGCTTAGGGGAGCTAGCGGGGTACAATGAGCAGTTCTTC.